These 23 T cell receptor beta chains share one sample of origin, sequenced in a study of blood T cell repertoires in COVID-19. Assay used: immunoSEQ multiplex PCR; TCRdb lists only in-frame clones, some missing. The table has about 92,000 clones, around 85% seen once; the top ten hold about a sixth. Sequencing was performed on peripheral blood. Receptor source: a woman in her fifties or sixties with COVID-19, enrolled during active disease.

This clone appeared once. The V gene is TRBV7-9, the J gene TRBJ2-3, with TRBD2 identical over 9 bases. CDR3 length: 19 residues. V lost 0 bases to trimming and J lost 3 bases; unmatched junction nucleotides: 13. Germline loops: CDR1 SEHNR, CDR2 FQNEAQ (reference sequence). The CDR3 here is CASSLAHLSGGGVTDTQYF. The CDR3 DNA reads as TGTGCCAGCAGCTTAGCGCATCTTTCTGGCGGGGGGGTAACAGATACGCAGTATTTT.

This clone appeared a few times. The V gene is TRBV7-2, the J gene TRBJ2-6; D is possibly TRBD1 (6 bases). Germline V gene lookup returns CDR1 SGHTA and CDR2 FQGNSA. The CDR3 is 14 amino acids. The V end lost 7 bases, the J end lost 4 bases, and 11 bases lay between the germline ends. The CDR3 here is CASNRAHGANVLTF. DNA of the CDR3: TGTGCCAGCAACAGGGCTCACGGGGCCAACGTCCTGACTTTC.

V gene TRBV5-1 combines with J gene TRBJ1-1, with D unresolved. Germline lookup yields CDR1 SGHRS and CDR2 YFSETQ. Trimming removed 0 bases from V and 7 bases from J, with 13 bases in between. The CDR3 is 14 residues long. CDR3 nucleotide sequence: TGCGCCAGCAGCTTGGAATCAATCATCCATGAAGCTTTCTTT. Protein product: CASSLESIIHEAFF.

DNA for the CDR3: TGTGCCAGCAGCCCCCGGGGGGGGACAGGGGACACTGAAGCTTTCTTT. It yields the protein CASSPRGGTGDTEAFF. V gene TRBV7-9 combines with J gene TRBJ1-1, with 10 bases lining up with TRBD1. Germline trimming cut 5 bases from V and 3 bases from J; bases unmatched to any gene: 9. The CDR3 is 16 amino acids. Germline CDR1 reads SEHNR; CDR2 reads FQNEAQ (reference sequence).

This clone has only one observation. The rearrangement uses TRBV28 and TRBJ1-3, with D possibly matching TRBD1 (6 bases). Germline CDR1 reads MDHEN; CDR2 reads SYDVKM. There are 15 residues in the CDR3. With 3 bases removed from V and 4 bases from J, the gap between germline ends came to 13 bases. CDR3 in amino acids: CASSFAGAGGNTIYF. The CDR3 bases are TGTGCCAGCAGTTTTGCGGGGGCAGGAGGAAACACCATATATTTT.

In its sample, this clone was seen a few times. At the DNA level, this CDR3 is encoded by other sequences in the same sample as well. The rearrangement uses TRBV2 and TRBJ1-5, with D hard to call. The CDR3 contains 16 residues. Germline loops: CDR1 SNHLY, CDR2 FYNNEI. Trimming took off 2 bases at V and 0 bases at J, with 11 bases between the two ends. The CDR3 sequence is CASSEMPGVSNQPQHF. CDR3 nucleotide sequence: TGTGCCAGCAGTGAAATGCCTGGAGTTAGCAATCAGCCCCAGCATTTT.

The J gene is TRBJ1-5, the V gene TRBV18, with TRBD1 as a possible D gene (6 bases). CDR3 length: 13 residues. The germline V gene encodes CDR1 KGHSH and CDR2 LQKENI. Between the trimmed V and J ends, which lost 2 bases and 7 bases, there was a span of 9 bases. CDR3 protein: CASSPGTNQPQHF. CDR3 DNA: TGTGCCAGCTCACCAGGGACAAACCAGCCCCAGCATTTT.

The gene calls are TRBV7-5 and TRBJ2-3; the D segment call TRBD2 is taken from the table without a DNA check. TRBV7-5 is a listed pseudogene. This CDR3 has 18 amino acids. The CDR3 nucleotides read TGTGCCAACCCGCGGCTAGCGGGGCCTACTGAGCCCACAGATACGCAGTATTTT. This codes for CANPRLAGPTEPTDTQYF.

The chain uses TRBV5-6 and TRBJ1-2; 7 bases map to TRBD1. The CDR3 length is 12 residues. The germline V gene encodes CDR1 SGHDT and CDR2 YYEEEE. The trim removed 4 bases at V and 7 bases at J, leaving 4 bases unmatched. CDR3 region: CASSTPGGGYTF. CDR3 sequence (DNA): TGTGCCAGCAGCACCCCAGGGGGTGGCTACACCTTC. The entire variable domain, with the rest obtained from reference TRBV5-6 and TRBJ1-2, is as follows: DAGVTQSPTHLIKTRGQQVTLRCSPKSGHDTVSWYQQALGQGPQFIFQYYEEEERQRGNFPDRFSGHQFPNYSSELNVNALLLGDSALYLCASSTPGGGYTFGSGTRLTVV.

The rearrangement links TRBV12-3 or TRBV12-4 to TRBJ2-3; no firm D call. Between the trimmed V and J ends, which lost 7 bases and 4 bases, there was a span of 12 bases. CDR3 length equals 13 residues. The CDR3 DNA follows: TGTGCCAGCACCACCCGACAAGCAGATACGCAGTATTTT. Encoded protein: CASTTRQADTQYF.

Only one count was recorded for this clone. The chain combines TRBV2 with TRBJ1-6; the D gene is possibly TRBD1 (6 bases). The V and J ends lost 4 bases and 0 bases respectively, with 10 bases between them. Germline CDR1 is SNHLY and CDR2 is FYNNEI. The CDR3 has 16 residues. The CDR3 region has the DNA TGTGCCAGCAGTGGGCAGGGGAGCTCCTATAATTCACCCCTCCACTTT. It encodes CASSGQGSSYNSPLHF.

The gene calls are TRBV7-3 and TRBJ2-3; D is perhaps TRBD1 (6 bases). CDR3 length: 15 amino acids. Between the trimmed V and J ends, which lost 5 bases and 0 bases, there was a span of 12 bases. Germline loops: CDR1 SGHTA, CDR2 FQGTGA. CDR3 sequence reads: CASSIGDTSTDTQYF. The CDR3 nucleotides are TGTGCCAGCAGCATAGGGGACACTAGCACAGATACGCAGTATTTT.

This chain links TRBV6-5 with TRBJ2-7, with D possibly matching TRBD1 (6 bases). Germline-derived CDR1 and CDR2 are MNHEY and SVGAGI. V lost 5 bases and J lost 1, with 15 bases in between. The CDR3 covers 15 residues. CDR3 amino acids: CASSRNRDVSYEQYF. CDR3 coding DNA: TGTGCCAGCAGTCGAAACAGGGATGTGTCCTACGAGCAGTACTTC.

The genes are TRBV2 and TRBJ1-6; possible D gene TRBD1, 6 bases. Germline V lookup: CDR1 SNHLY, CDR2 FYNNEI. V was clipped by 3 bases and J by 5 bases, with 11 bases between them. The CDR3 is made up of 15 amino acids. In nucleotides, the CDR3 is TGTGCCAGCAGTGAGGGGGACATCAATAATTCACCCCTCCACTTT. Amino acids: CASSEGDINNSPLHF.

J is TRBJ2-5 and V is TRBV9; D might be TRBD2 (5 bases). The length of the CDR3 is 15 residues. The V and J ends lost 1 base and 1 base respectively, with 11 bases between them. Looked up from germline, CDR1 is SGDLS and CDR2 is YYNGEE. The CDR3 sequence is CASSVYERGQETQYF. Here the CDR3 DNA reads TGTGCCAGCAGCGTATACGAACGGGGCCAAGAGACCCAGTACTTC.

The V gene is TRBV6-2 or TRBV6-3, the J gene TRBJ2-1; 11 bases match TRBD2. CDR3 length: 14 amino acids. CDR1 and CDR2 from the germline V gene are MNHEY and SVGEGT. The ends lost 4 bases at V and 8 bases at J; junction bases unmatched: 4. The CDR3, as DNA: TGTGCCAGCAGTTGGACTAGCGGGCTGGATGAGCAGTTCTTC. The encoded protein is CASSWTSGLDEQFF.

The chain joins TRBV6-5 to TRBJ2-7; 7 nucleotides align to TRBD1. The CDR3 consists of 15 residues. Trimming took 10 bases from V and 4 from J; bases not matched to a gene: 16. Germline values: CDR1 MNHEY, CDR2 SVGAGI. The CDR3 bases are TGTGCCACTAAAAGACAGCCGGGACAGACATACGAGCAGTACTTC. As protein: CATKRQPGQTYEQYF.

The rearrangement uses TRBV12-3 or TRBV12-4 and TRBJ1-5; TRBD1 is a possible D gene (5 bases). The CDR3 has 13 residues. The V and J ends lost 2 bases and 4 bases respectively, with 6 bases between them. For the CDR3, the DNA is TGTGCCAGCAGTTTACCAGGGAATCAGCCCCAGCATTTT. Its translation: CASSLPGNQPQHF.

This chain uses TRBV11-1 with TRBJ2-2; D is unclear. V gave up 6 bases and J gave up 6 bases, with 11 bases separating them. The CDR3 is made up of 13 amino acids. Germline lookup yields CDR1 SGHAT and CDR2 FQDESV (reference sequence). The CDR3 here is CASRERSSGELFF. The CDR3 DNA follows: TGTGCCAGCAGAGAACGTAGTTCCGGGGAGCTGTTTTTT.

V is TRBV11-2 and J is TRBJ2-5; TRBD1 matches at 7 bases. V gave up 6 bases and J gave up 2 bases; unmatched junction bases: 3. The CDR3 is made up of 13 amino acids. Looked up from germline, CDR1 is SGHAT and CDR2 is FQNNGV. The CDR3, as DNA: TGTGCCAGCAGACAACAGGGGCAAGAGACCCAGTACTTC. This codes for CASRQQGQETQYF.

This clone was counted a single time. The chain has TRBV9 and TRBJ2-5; D remains unclear. Germline CDR1 reads SGDLS; CDR2 reads YYNGEE. This CDR3 spans 15 amino acids. The V gene lost 4 bases and the J gene lost 1 base, with 14 bases spanning the gap. CDR3 DNA: TGTGCCAGCAGCCAAATGGGCACATCCCAAGAGACCCAGTACTTC. Protein: CASSQMGTSQETQYF.

The chain employs TRBV10-3 and TRBJ1-3; D call uncertain. Trimming cost V 0 bases and J 0 bases, with 9 bases left between them. Germline CDR1 ENHRY, CDR2 SYGVKD. The CDR3 extends over 16 amino acids. In DNA, the CDR3 is TGTGCCATCAGTGAGTCGAGCTGGTTCTCTGGAAACACCATATATTTT. As protein: CAISESSWFSGNTIYF.

This chain uses TRBV6-6 with TRBJ2-2, with 8 bases lining up with TRBD1. This CDR3 region has 15 residues. Per the germline V gene, CDR1 is MNHNY and CDR2 is SVGAGI (reference sequence). J gave up 5 bases and V 2 bases, and 4 bases lay outside the gene matches. The CDR3 loop is CASSYGTGNTGELFF. DNA for the CDR3: TGTGCCAGCAGTTACGGGACAGGAAATACCGGGGAGCTGTTTTTT.